A selection of T cell receptor beta chains follows, all from one sample in a study of PD-L1 blockade in urothelial cancer. Only in-frame clones appear in the TCRdb table, and some are missing; sequencing was by immunoSEQ multiplex PCR. Of 55,000 to 85,000 clones listed, 65% to 85% are singletons. Sequences were derived from PBMCs, sampled around atezolizumab (anti-PD-L1) treatment. The receptors were gathered from an older woman with urothelial cancer. The CDR3 runs from the conserved cysteine through the conserved F or W. Each record gives: J gene, V gene, CDR3 protein.

TRBJ2-3	TRBV11-2	CASSLDGAGHTDTQYF
TRBJ2-3	TRBV5-6	CASSLALAGTDTQYF
TRBJ1-2	TRBV7-6	CASSLGEGGYGYTF
TRBJ2-7	TRBV6-5	CASRAALAGVYEQYF
TRBJ2-6	TRBV2	CASRTGVGANVLTF
TRBJ2-2	TRBV28	CASSPSRGAVGELFF
TRBJ1-1	TRBV7-7	CASRRRQGASTEAFF
TRBJ1-1	TRBV7-9	CASSLGIYERLNTEAFF
TRBJ1-4	TRBV6-6	CASSFRGEKLFF
TRBJ2-1	TRBV7-9	CASSPGQGADNEQFF